This TCR beta chain was retrieved from a study of cytomegalovirus exposure and HLA in healthy donors. Study results and caveats: The study labeled 150 or so TCR beta chains cytomegalovirus-associated. In an earlier analysis, about 87% or about 30%: the productive usage of most TCR beta V segments.

The CDR3 has 13 amino acids. The V gene lost 2 bases and the J gene lost 4 bases, with 6 bases spanning the gap. The germline CDR1 and CDR2 sequences are KGHSH and LQKENI. Notes on this clone: Its antigen remains unidentified.

Use of 60 Vbeta and 13 Jbeta primers characterized the PCR. Assay used: immunoSEQ multiplex PCR; TCRdb lists only in-frame clones, some missing. The sample table sets out 60,000 to 100,000 clones. Sample: PBMCs. This TCR derives from a man younger than 45 in good health and CMV-seronegative. The chain couples TRBV18 to TRBJ1-5, with D perhaps TRBD1 (5 bases). The CDR3 nucleotides read TGTGCCAGCTCACCAGGGGGGAATCAGCCCCAGCATTTT. Translated: CASSPGGNQPQHF. Full variable domain (missing parts from reference TRBV18 and TRBJ1-5): NAGVMQNPRHLVRRRGQEARLRCSPMKGHSHVYWYRQLPEEGLKFMVYLQKENIIDESGMPKERFSAEFPKEGPSILRIQQVVRGDSAAYFCASSPGGNQPQHFGDGTRLSIL.